This record looks at one TCR beta chain sequence and its context. Its antigen is unidentified. The record originates from a study of shared clonotypes between healthy human individuals. At the level of the study: Sampling drew on donors who were a couple of women and a few men aged 18 to 49. General observations from the study: Against clonotypes common to all four donors, non-shared ones had lower generation probabilities. The study generally estimated greater richness for naive than memory subsets. A limitation of the genetic and exposure-history diversity represented arose from few donors.

Unmatched junction bases numbered 1, after V lost 4 bases and J lost 2 bases. CDR1 is SGHVS, CDR2 FQNEAQ, per germline. This CDR3 comprises 17 residues. Only CD45RO-negative cells positively selected for CCR7 counted as naive CD8 cells, so terminally differentiated effector memory CD45RA+ cells were excluded. Data came from immunoSEQ multiplex PCR; TCRdb stores just in-frame clones and leaves some out. The sample yields hundreds of thousands of clones, about 96% seen once. Sequencing was done on a sample of naive CD8+ T cells sorted from blood. V and J are TRBV7-8 and TRBJ2-6; 14 nucleotides line up with TRBD2. The receptor's source is a woman aged 25 to 39 in good health. The chain's CDR3 is CASSWGLAGAGANVLTF. As DNA, the CDR3 is TGTGCCAGCAGCTGGGGACTAGCGGGAGCTGGGGCCAACGTCCTGACTTTC.